This TCR beta chain was recorded in a study of blood T cell repertoires in COVID-19. On the study more broadly: The United States, Italy and Spain provided the acute and convalescent COVID-19 samples. PBMCs, B-cell-depleted T cells, or T cells provided the cDNA or gDNA that made up the material.

In the original workflow: How many nucleated cells were present was estimated from reference gene primer amplification. TCRdb's copy holds only in-frame clones and misses some; the assay was immunoSEQ multiplex PCR. Clonal size and the V and J genes are those of that table, whereas D and trimming came from the DNA. Of around 200,000 clones detected, around nine tenths appear once; the ten largest clones hold over 3.5%. Trimming stripped 4 bases from V and 4 bases from J, with 15 bases between. This CDR3 spans 16 amino acids. The germline CDR1 and CDR2 sequences are SGHNT and YYREEE (reference sequence).

V is TRBV5-4 and J is TRBJ1-6; perhaps TRBD1 as D (5 bases). This clonotype was obtained from a man between 18 and 29 years old with active or convalescent COVID-19. Source material: peripheral blood. CDR3 sequence reads: CASSLGTGDYNSPLHF. DNA for the CDR3: TGTGCCAGCAGCCTGGGGACGGGGGATTATAATTCACCCCTCCACTTT.